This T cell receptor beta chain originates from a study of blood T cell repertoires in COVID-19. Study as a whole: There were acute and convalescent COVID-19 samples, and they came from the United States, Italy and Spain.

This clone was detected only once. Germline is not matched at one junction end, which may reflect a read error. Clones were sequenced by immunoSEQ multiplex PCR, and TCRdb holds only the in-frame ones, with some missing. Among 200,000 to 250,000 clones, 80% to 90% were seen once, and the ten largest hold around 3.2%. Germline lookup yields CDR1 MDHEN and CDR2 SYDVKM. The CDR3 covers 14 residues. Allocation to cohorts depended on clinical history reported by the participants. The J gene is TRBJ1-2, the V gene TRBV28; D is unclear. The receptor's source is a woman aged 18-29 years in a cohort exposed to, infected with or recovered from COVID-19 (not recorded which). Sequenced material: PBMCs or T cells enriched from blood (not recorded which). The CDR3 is CASSLKRPNYGYTF. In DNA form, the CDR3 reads TGTGCCAGCAGTTTGAAGCGACCTAATTATGGCTACACCTTC.